The 21 T cell receptor beta chains below were found in one sample sequenced in a study of T cell responses to AZD1222 COVID-19 vaccine. Sequencing was performed with immunoSEQ multiplex PCR; in TCRdb, only in-frame clones are kept and a portion is missing. The table includes nearly 95,000 clones, approximately 90% detected once. The specimen comprised peripheral blood, sampled 28 days after the second AZD1222 dose. The origin of the receptors is an adult who received the AZD1222 COVID-19 vaccine.

V usage is TRBV7-3 and J usage is TRBJ2-7, with D tentatively TRBD1 (6 bases). Germline values: CDR1 SGHTA, CDR2 FQGTGA. This CDR3 comprises 14 residues. Trimming took off 6 bases at V and 3 bases at J, with 15 bases between the two ends. CDR3 in amino acids: CASSYRDEDYEQYF. DNA for the CDR3: TGTGCCAGCAGTTACAGGGATGAAGACTACGAGCAGTACTTC.

This clone was detected a few times. The chain carries TRBV5-1 and TRBJ1-4, with D uncertain. V shed 0 bases and J shed 8 bases, with 5 bases lying between them. Germline V gives CDR1 SGHRS, CDR2 YFSETQ. The CDR3 loop spans 12 amino acids. This chain's CDR3 is CASSLGGEKLFF. The CDR3 DNA is TGCGCCAGCAGCTTGGGTGGCGAAAAACTGTTTTTT. The full variable domain, completed using reference TRBV5-1 and TRBJ1-4, is KAGVTQTPRYLIKTRGQQVTLSCSPISGHRSVSWYQQTPGQGLQFLFEYFSETQRNKGNFPGRFSGRQFSNSRSEMNVSTLELGDSALYLCASSLGGEKLFFGSGTQLSVL.

J is TRBJ1-6 and V is TRBV5-8; D not certain. Germline V lookup: CDR1 SGHTS, CDR2 YDEGEE. The CDR3 covers 11 residues. Trimming shortened V by 0 bases and J by 15 bases, and 7 bases separated the two germline ends. CDR3 region: CASSLGLSLHF. CDR3 coding DNA: TGTGCCAGCAGCTTGGGATTGAGCCTCCACTTT.

This rearrangement joins TRBV6-5 to TRBJ1-5, with no clear D. CDR1 is MNHEY and CDR2 is SVGAGI in the germline V gene. Trimming pared 6 bases from V and 2 bases from J, leaving 8 bases between. The CDR3 is 13 amino acids. The CDR3 DNA reads TGTGCCAGCAGGCCTGGAGGCAATCAGCCCCAGCATTTT. Its protein product is CASRPGGNQPQHF.

The chain carries TRBV12-3 or TRBV12-4 and TRBJ2-1; 8 bases match TRBD2. CDR3 length: 11 amino acids. V trimming: 4 bases; J trimming: 12 bases; junction bases outside the gene matches: 2. The CDR3 DNA reads as TGTGCCAGCAGTTCGCGGGGGGTGCAGTTCTTC. Residues: CASSSRGVQFF.

In this sample, this clone turned up a few times. This chain joins TRBV7-9 and TRBJ1-2; D is unresolved. CDR1 is SEHNR, CDR2 FQNEAQ, per germline (reference sequence). The V end lost 0 bases, the J end lost 4 bases, and 6 bases lay between the germline ends. The length of the CDR3 is 13 residues. CDR3 sequence reads: CASSLAVLYGYTF. The CDR3 DNA follows: TGTGCCAGCAGCTTAGCGGTACTCTATGGCTACACCTTC. The full variable domain, completed using reference TRBV7-9 and TRBJ1-2, is DTGVSQNPRHKITKRGQNVTFRCDPISEHNRLYWYRQTLGQGPEFLTYFQNEAQLEKSRLLSDRFSAERPKGSFSTLEIQRTEQGDSAMYLCASSLAVLYGYTFGSGTRLTVV.

The CDR3 reads CASSIEPGQRGEQFF. The CDR3 nucleotides are TGTGCCAGTAGTATAGAACCGGGACAGCGGGGAGAGCAGTTCTTC. The genes are TRBV19 and TRBJ2-1; D assignment may be TRBD1 or TRBD2 (7 bases each). The CDR3 totals 15 residues. Trimming took 0 bases from V and 10 from J, leaving 16 bases between them. Germline loops: CDR1 LNHDA, CDR2 SQIVND (reference sequence).

The chain is built from TRBV30 and TRBJ2-7, with 10 bases identical to TRBD2. With 3 bases clipped from V and 2 bases from J, the junction kept 7 bases outside the gene matches. The germline CDR1 and CDR2 sequences are GTSNPN and SVGIG (reference sequence). This CDR3 contains 15 residues. The CDR3 region has the DNA TGTGCCTGGAGGATTAGCGGGAGGTACACCTACGAGCAGTACTTC. Its protein product is CAWRISGRYTYEQYF.

V and J are TRBV6-2 or TRBV6-3 and TRBJ2-3; D unclear. The CDR3 is 17 amino acids. V shed 0 bases and J shed 0 bases, with 13 bases lying between them. Germline-derived CDR1 and CDR2 are MNHEY and SVGEGT. This CDR3 is CASSYSKWETSTDTQYF. The DNA for the CDR3 is TGTGCCAGCAGTTACTCGAAATGGGAAACTAGCACAGATACGCAGTATTTT.

The rearrangement joins TRBV29-1 to TRBJ1-1; 8 bases match TRBD1. CDR1 and CDR2 (germline): SQVTM, ANQGSEA. The length of the CDR3 is 14 residues. The V segment lost 5 bases and the J segment 7 bases; nucleotides outside the gene matches: 12. CDR3 nucleotide sequence: TGCAGCGTTCCGTCTTGGCAGGGGGCCGGTGAAGCTTTCTTT. Protein product: CSVPSWQGAGEAFF.

This clone was counted once. The chain is built from TRBV3-1 (or the pseudogene TRBV3-2) and TRBJ1-6; no firm D call. The V gene's germline CDR1 is LGHDT and CDR2 YNNKEL (reference sequence). V lost 0 bases to trimming and J lost 6 bases, with 9 bases between them. This CDR3 spans 15 amino acids. CDR3 region: CASSQENSFNSPLHF. The DNA of the CDR3 is TGTGCCAGCAGCCAAGAGAACAGCTTTAATTCACCCCTCCACTTT.

The rearrangement uses TRBV5-8 and TRBJ1-1; unclear D gene. The CDR3 consists of 14 residues. Germline V gene lookup returns CDR1 SGHTS and CDR2 YDEGEE. The germline V and J ends were trimmed by 1 base and 5 bases, with 12 bases remaining between them. The CDR3 loop is CASSLWGGQTEAFF. The DNA of the CDR3 is TGTGCCAGCAGCTTGTGGGGTGGTCAGACTGAAGCTTTCTTT.

V gene TRBV5-4 combines with J gene TRBJ2-5, with TRBD2 matching 9 bases. CDR1 and CDR2 (germline): SGHNT, YYREEE (reference sequence). The junction had 8 bases not matched to a gene; V was cut back by 3 bases and J by 5 bases. The CDR3 runs 15 residues. The CDR3 region is CASSSGTSLGETQYF. The CDR3 DNA is TGTGCCAGCAGCTCCGGGACTAGCTTGGGGGAGACCCAGTACTTC.

The rearrangement joins TRBV7-2 to TRBJ1-1; D gene uncertain. Germline loops: CDR1 SGHTA, CDR2 FQGNSA. The V gene lost 5 bases and the J gene lost 1 base, with 11 bases spanning the gap. This CDR3 has 14 amino acids. CDR3 in DNA: TGTGCCAGCAGCCTCGTCAGAGCGAACACTGAAGCTTTCTTT. Translating it yields CASSLVRANTEAFF.

The V gene is TRBV3-1 (or the pseudogene TRBV3-2), the J gene TRBJ2-1; 7 nucleotides line up with TRBD2. Germline lookup yields CDR1 LGHDT and CDR2 YNNKEL (reference sequence). CDR3 length: 16 amino acids. V shed 1 base, J shed 3 bases, and the junction held 6 bases outside the gene matches. CDR3 DNA sequence: TGTGCCAGCAGCCAAGTGAAACTAGCGAACTACAATGAGCAGTTCTTC. The encoded protein is CASSQVKLANYNEQFF.

The chain combines TRBV14 with TRBJ1-6; the match to TRBD1 covers 7 bases. CDR1 and CDR2 (germline): SGHDN, FVKESK. The CDR3 loop spans 16 amino acids. Trimming took 4 bases from V and 0 from J; bases not matched to a gene: 3. CDR3 residues: CASSRNRGSYNSPLHF. CDR3 coding DNA: TGTGCCAGCAGCCGAAACAGGGGCTCCTATAATTCACCCCTCCACTTT.

V and J are TRBV19 and TRBJ2-1, with 13 bases lining up with TRBD2. CDR1 is LNHDA and CDR2 is SQIVND in the germline V gene (reference sequence). The CDR3 sequence is 18 residues long. The junction had 17 bases not matched to a gene; V was cut back by 9 bases and J by 6 bases. CDR3 amino acids: CASSPGLAGSGLFNEQFF. Here the CDR3 DNA reads TGTGCCAGCTCCCCGGGACTAGCGGGATCTGGGTTGTTCAATGAGCAGTTCTTC.

The V gene is TRBV7-8, the J gene TRBJ1-3, with 7 bases lining up with TRBD1. V shed 6 bases and J 4 bases; nucleotides not matched to a gene: 9. Germline CDR1 reads SGHVS; CDR2 reads FQNEAQ. The CDR3 totals 15 residues. CDR3 sequence: CASRSTGRGGNTIYF. CDR3 nucleotide sequence: TGTGCCAGCAGGTCGACAGGGCGAGGGGGAAACACCATATATTTT.

The chain carries TRBV10-3 and TRBJ2-3; TRBD1 might be the D (6 bases). The CDR3 loop spans 15 amino acids. With 3 bases removed from V and 5 bases from J, the gap between germline ends came to 15 bases. The germline V gene has CDR1 ENHRY and CDR2 SYGVKD. CDR3 protein: CAISERGGSEDTQYF. In DNA form, the CDR3 reads TGTGCCATCAGTGAACGAGGGGGTTCGGAAGATACGCAGTATTTT.

This clone is a singleton in its sample. The rearrangement joins TRBV12-3 or TRBV12-4 to TRBJ2-6; the D is unclear. With 5 bases removed from V and 4 bases from J, the gap between germline ends came to 6 bases. The CDR3 contains 13 residues. Here the CDR3 DNA reads TGTGCCAGCAGTCCGACCGGGGCCAACGTCCTGACTTTC. Its protein is CASSPTGANVLTF.

V is TRBV7-9 and J is TRBJ1-3; D is unclear. The length of the CDR3 is 16 residues. Germline assignment: CDR1 SEHNR and CDR2 FQNEAQ (reference sequence). V lost 5 bases, J lost 1 base, and 15 bases lay in between. The CDR3 nucleotides read TGTGCCAGCAGCCAAGGAGTTCTAGGATCTGGAAACACCATATATTTT. Its protein product is CASSQGVLGSGNTIYF.